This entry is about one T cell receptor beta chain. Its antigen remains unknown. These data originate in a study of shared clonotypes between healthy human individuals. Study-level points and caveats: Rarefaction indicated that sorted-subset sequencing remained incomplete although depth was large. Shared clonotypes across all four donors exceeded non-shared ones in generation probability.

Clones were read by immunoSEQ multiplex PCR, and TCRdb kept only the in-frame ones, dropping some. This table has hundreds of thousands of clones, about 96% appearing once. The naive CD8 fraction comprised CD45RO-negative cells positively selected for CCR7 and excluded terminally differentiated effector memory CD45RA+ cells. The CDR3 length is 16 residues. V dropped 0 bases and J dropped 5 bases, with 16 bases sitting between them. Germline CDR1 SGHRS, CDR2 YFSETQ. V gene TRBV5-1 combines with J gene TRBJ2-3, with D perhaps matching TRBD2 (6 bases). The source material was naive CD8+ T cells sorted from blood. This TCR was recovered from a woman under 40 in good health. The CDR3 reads CASSLGGGTAGDTQYF. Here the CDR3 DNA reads TGCGCCAGCAGCTTGGGGGGCGGGACGGCGGGAGATACGCAGTATTTT.